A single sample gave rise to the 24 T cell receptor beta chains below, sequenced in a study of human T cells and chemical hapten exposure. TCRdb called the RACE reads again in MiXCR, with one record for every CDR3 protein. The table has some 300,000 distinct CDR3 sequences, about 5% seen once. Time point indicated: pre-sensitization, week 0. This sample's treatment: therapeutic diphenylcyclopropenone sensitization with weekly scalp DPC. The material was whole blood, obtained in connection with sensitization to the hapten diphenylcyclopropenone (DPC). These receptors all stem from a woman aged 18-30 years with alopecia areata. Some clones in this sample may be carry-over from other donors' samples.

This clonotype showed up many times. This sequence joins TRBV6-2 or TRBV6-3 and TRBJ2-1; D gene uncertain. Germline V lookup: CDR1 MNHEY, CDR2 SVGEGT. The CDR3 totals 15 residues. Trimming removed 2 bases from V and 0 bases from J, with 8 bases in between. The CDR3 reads CASSYGDSSYNEQFF. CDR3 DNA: TGTGCCAGCAGTTACGGTGATAGCTCCTACAATGAGCAGTTCTTC.

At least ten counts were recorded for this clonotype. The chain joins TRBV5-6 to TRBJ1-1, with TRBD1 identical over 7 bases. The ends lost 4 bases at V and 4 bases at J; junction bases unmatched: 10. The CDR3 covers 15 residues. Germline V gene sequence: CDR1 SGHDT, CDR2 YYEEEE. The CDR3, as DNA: TGTGCCAGCAGCGGGGACAGTGGAACTCTCACTGAAGCTTTCTTT. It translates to CASSGDSGTLTEAFF. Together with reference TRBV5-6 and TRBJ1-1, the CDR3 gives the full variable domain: DAGVTQSPTHLIKTRGQQVTLRCSPKSGHDTVSWYQQALGQGPQFIFQYYEEEERQRGNFPDRFSGHQFPNYSSELNVNALLLGDSALYLCASSGDSGTLTEAFFGQGTRLTVV.

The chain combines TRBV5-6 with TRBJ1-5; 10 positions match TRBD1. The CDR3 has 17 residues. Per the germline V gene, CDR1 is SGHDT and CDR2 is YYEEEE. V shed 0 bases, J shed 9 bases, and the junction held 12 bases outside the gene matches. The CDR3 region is CASSLELGQGRSGPQHF. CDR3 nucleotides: TGTGCCAGCAGCTTGGAGTTGGGACAGGGGAGGTCGGGGCCCCAGCATTTT.

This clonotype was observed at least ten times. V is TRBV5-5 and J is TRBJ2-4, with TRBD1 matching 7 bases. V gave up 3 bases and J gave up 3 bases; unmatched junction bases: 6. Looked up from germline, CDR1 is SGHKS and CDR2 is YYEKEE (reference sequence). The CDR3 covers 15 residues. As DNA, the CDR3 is TGTGCCAGCAGCTCCCCCGGGACAGTCAAAAACATTCAGTACTTC. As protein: CASSSPGTVKNIQYF. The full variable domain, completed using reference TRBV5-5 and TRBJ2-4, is DAGVTQSPTHLIKTRGQQVTLRCSPISGHKSVSWYQQVLGQGPQFIFQYYEKEERGRGNFPDRFSARQFPNYSSELNVNALLLGDSALYLCASSSPGTVKNIQYFGAGTRLSVL.

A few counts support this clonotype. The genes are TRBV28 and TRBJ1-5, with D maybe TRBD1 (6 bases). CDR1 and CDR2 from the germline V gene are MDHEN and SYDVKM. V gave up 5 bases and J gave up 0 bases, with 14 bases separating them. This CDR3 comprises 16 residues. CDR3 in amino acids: CASSVGIRGSNQPQHF. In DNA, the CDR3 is TGTGCCAGCAGTGTGGGGATCAGGGGTAGCAATCAGCCCCAGCATTTT.

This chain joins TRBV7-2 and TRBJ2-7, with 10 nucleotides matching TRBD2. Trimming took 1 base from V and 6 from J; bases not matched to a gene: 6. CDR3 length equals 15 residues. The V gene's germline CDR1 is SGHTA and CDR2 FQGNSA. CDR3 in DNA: TGTGCCAGCAGCTTAGTCAGCGGGGGGGCCGCCGAGCAGTACTTC. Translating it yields CASSLVSGGAAEQYF. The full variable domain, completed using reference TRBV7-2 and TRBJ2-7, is GAGVSQSPSNKVTEKGKDVELRCDPISGHTALYWYRQSLGQGLEFLIYFQGNSAPDKSGLPSDRFSAERTGGSVSTLTIQRTQQEDSAVYLCASSLVSGGAAEQYFGPGTRLTVT.

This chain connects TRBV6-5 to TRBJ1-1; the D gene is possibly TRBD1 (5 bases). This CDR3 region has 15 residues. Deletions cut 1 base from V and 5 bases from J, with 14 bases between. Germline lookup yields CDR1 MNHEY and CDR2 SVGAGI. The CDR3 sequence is CASSYYPAGRTEAFF. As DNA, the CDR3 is TGTGCCAGCAGTTACTATCCGGCAGGGCGAACTGAAGCTTTCTTT.

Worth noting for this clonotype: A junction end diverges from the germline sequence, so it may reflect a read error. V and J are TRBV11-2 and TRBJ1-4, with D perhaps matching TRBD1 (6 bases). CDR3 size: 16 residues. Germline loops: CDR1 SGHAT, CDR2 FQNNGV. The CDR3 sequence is CASSLEQGGGLEKLYF. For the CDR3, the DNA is TGTGCCAGCAGCTTAGAGCAAGGAGGGGGACTCGAAAAACTGTATTTT.

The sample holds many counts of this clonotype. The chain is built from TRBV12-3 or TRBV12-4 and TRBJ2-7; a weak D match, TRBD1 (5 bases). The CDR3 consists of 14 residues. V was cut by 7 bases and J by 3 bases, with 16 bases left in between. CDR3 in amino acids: CASTYRGRNYEQYF. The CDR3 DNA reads TGTGCCAGCACCTATAGGGGCCGTAACTACGAGCAGTACTTC.

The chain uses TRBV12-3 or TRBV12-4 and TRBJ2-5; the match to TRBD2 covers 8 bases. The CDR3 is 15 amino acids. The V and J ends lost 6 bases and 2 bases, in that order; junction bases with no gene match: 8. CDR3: CASRLRAGEQETQYF. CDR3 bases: TGTGCCAGCAGACTTAGAGCGGGGGAGCAAGAGACCCAGTACTTC.

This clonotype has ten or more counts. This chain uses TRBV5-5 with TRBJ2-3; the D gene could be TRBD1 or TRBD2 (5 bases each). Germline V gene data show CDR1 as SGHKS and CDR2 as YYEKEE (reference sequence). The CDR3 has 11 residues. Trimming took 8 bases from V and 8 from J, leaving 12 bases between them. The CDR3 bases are TGTGCCAGTGTCGAGGGGATTACGCAGTATTTT. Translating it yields CASVEGITQYF.

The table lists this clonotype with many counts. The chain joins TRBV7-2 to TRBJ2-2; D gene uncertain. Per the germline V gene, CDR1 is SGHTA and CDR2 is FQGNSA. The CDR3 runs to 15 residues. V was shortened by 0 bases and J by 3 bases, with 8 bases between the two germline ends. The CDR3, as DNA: TGTGCCAGCAGCTTAGCACCCGGGTACACCGGGGAGCTGTTTTTT. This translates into CASSLAPGYTGELFF. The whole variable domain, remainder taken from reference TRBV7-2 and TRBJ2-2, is GAGVSQSPSNKVTEKGKDVELRCDPISGHTALYWYRQSLGQGLEFLIYFQGNSAPDKSGLPSDRFSAERTGGSVSTLTIQRTQQEDSAVYLCASSLAPGYTGELFFGEGSRLTVL.

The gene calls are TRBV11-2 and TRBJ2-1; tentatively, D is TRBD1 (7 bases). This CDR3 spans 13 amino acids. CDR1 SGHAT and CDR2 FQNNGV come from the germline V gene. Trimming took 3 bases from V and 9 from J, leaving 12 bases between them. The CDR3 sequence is CASSFNRGGEQFF. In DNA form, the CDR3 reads TGTGCCAGCAGCTTTAACAGGGGAGGTGAGCAGTTCTTC.

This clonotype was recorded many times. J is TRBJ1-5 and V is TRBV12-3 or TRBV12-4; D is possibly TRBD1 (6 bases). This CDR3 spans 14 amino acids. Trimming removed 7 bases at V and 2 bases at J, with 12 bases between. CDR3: CASKGQMGNQPQHF. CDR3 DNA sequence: TGTGCCAGCAAAGGACAGATGGGCAATCAGCCCCAGCATTTT.

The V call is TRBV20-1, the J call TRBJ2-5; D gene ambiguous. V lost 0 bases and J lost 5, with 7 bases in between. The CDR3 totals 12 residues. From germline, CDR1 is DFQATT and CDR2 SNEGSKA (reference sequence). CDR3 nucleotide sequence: TGCAGTGCTAGAGATAGAGACGAGACCCAGTACTTC. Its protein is CSARDRDETQYF.

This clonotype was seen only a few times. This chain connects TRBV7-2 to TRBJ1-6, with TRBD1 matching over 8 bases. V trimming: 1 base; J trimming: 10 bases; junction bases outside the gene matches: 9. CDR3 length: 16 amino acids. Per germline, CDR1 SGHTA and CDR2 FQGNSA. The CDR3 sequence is CASSLDQGQGYSPLHF. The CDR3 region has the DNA TGTGCCAGCAGCTTAGATCAAGGACAGGGTTACTCACCCCTCCACTTT.

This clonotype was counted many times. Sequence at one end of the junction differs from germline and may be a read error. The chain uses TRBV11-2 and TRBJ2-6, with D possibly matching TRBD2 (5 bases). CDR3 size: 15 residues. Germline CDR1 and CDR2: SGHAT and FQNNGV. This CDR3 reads CASSLGSSGANVLTF. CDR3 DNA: TGCGCCAGCAGCTTGGGGAGCTCTGGGGCCAACGTCCTGACTTTC.

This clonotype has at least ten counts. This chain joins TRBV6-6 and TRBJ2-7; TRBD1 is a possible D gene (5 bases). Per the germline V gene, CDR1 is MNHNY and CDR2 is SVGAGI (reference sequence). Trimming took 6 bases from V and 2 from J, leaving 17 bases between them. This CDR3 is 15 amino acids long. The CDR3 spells CASSSGQSGPYEQYF. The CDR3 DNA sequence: TGTGCCAGCAGCTCCGGACAATCCGGTCCCTACGAGCAGTACTTC.

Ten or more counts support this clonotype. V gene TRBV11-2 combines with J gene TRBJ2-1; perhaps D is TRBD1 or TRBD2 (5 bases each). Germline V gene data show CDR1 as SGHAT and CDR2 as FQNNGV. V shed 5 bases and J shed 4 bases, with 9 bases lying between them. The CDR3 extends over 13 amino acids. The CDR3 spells CASSQGRYNEQFF. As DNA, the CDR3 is TGTGCCAGCAGCCAGGGACGGTACAATGAGCAGTTCTTC.

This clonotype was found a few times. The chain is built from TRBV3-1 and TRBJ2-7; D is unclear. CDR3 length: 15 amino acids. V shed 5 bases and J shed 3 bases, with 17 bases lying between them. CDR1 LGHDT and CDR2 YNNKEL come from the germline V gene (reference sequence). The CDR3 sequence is CASSWKGVSSYEQYF. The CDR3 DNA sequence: TGTGCCAGCAGCTGGAAGGGCGTAAGTAGCTACGAGCAGTACTTC.

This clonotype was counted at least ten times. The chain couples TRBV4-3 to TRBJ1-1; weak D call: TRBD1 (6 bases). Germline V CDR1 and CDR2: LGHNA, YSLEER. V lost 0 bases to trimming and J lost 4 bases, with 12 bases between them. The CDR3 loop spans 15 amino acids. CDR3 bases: TGCGCCAGCAGCCAAGATTCCCAGGGGAGCACTGAAGCTTTCTTT. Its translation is CASSQDSQGSTEAFF.

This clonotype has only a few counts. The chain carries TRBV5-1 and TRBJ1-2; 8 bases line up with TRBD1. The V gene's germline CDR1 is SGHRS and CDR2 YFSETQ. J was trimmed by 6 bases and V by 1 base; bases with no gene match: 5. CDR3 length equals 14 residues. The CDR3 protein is CASSLIPGGDGYTF. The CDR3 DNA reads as TGCGCCAGCAGCTTGATACCAGGGGGCGATGGCTACACCTTC. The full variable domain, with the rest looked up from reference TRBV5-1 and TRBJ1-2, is KAGVTQTPRYLIKTRGQQVTLSCSPISGHRSVSWYQQTPGQGLQFLFEYFSETQRNKGNFPGRFSGRQFSNSRSEMNVSTLELGDSALYLCASSLIPGGDGYTFGSGTRLTVV.

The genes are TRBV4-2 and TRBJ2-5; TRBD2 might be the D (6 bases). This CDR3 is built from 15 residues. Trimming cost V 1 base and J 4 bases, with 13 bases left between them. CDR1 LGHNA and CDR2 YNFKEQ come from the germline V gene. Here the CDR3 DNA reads TGTGCCAGCAGCCAAGCCGGGACGGAGGGAGAGACCCAGTACTTC. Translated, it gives CASSQAGTEGETQYF.

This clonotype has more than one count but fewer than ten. CDR3 amino acids: CASSQEAKGHLEQYF. The CDR3 DNA reads TGTGCCAGCAGCCAAGAAGCTAAGGGACATCTGGAGCAGTACTTC. V gene TRBV3-1 combines with J gene TRBJ2-7; TRBD1 might be the D (6 bases). Deletions cut 0 bases from V and 7 bases from J, with 16 bases between. The germline V gene has CDR1 LGHDT and CDR2 YNNKEL (reference sequence). The CDR3 extends over 15 amino acids.